The clone carrying this T cell receptor beta chain was detected only a few times. Its antigen remains unidentified. Germline V CDR1 and CDR2: DFQATT, SNEGSKA (reference sequence). The length of the CDR3 is 12 residues. Trimming stripped 3 bases from V and 4 bases from J, with 7 bases between. The entry originates in a study of T cell repertoires in cytomegalovirus infection. General observations from the study: Carriage of CMV together with the relevant HLA was identifiable through cumulative public TCR beta family frequency.

TCRdb recomputed calls from the reads with MiXCR, one row per CDR3 protein. The table includes approximately 630,000 distinct CDR3 sequences, more than 20% detected once. The sequenced material came from CD8+ T cells from PBMCs. The TCR was taken from a human donor in good health (CMV status not recorded). Some clones in this sample may be carry-over from other donors' samples. The rearrangement links TRBV20-1 to TRBJ2-1, with D unresolved. The chain's CDR3 is CSARRAYNEQFF. Written as DNA, the CDR3 is TGCAGTGCTAGGAGAGCTTACAATGAGCAGTTCTTC.